Below, 6 T cell receptor beta chains from the same sample are listed, as sequenced in a study of T cell changes during pregnancy in multiple sclerosis. Libraries were prepared by immunoSEQ multiplex PCR; TCRdb keeps only in-frame clonotypes and omits some of them. The sample holds some 60,000 clones, over 90% seen once. This material consisted of peripheral blood, taken in the first trimester of pregnancy. The source is a female donor with multiple sclerosis, enrolled in a pregnancy study.

This rearrangement joins TRBV19 to TRBJ2-6, with 10 bases aligning to TRBD1. Germline-derived CDR1 and CDR2 are LNHDA and SQIVND (reference sequence). J lost 0 bases, V lost 6 bases, and 5 bases had no gene match. The CDR3 has 17 residues. For the CDR3, the DNA is TGTGCCAGTAGACCGGGACAGGGGACCTCTGGGGCCAACGTCCTGACTTTC. Translation gives CASRPGQGTSGANVLTF.

V and J are TRBV28 and TRBJ2-7; possibly TRBD1 for D (5 bases). The CDR3 sequence is 16 residues long. V was clipped by 5 bases and J by 3 bases, with 20 bases between them. CDR1 is MDHEN, CDR2 SYDVKM, per germline. CDR3 in amino acids: CASSLLDRLKDYEQYF. DNA for the CDR3: TGTGCCAGCAGTCTTCTCGACAGACTCAAAGACTACGAGCAGTACTTC.

In DNA, the CDR3 is TGTGCCAGCAGCTTAGGGACAGGGTCGGGCCAAGAGACCCAGTACTTC. Its translation is CASSLGTGSGQETQYF. This rearrangement joins TRBV7-2 to TRBJ2-5; 8 bases agree with TRBD1. Germline loops: CDR1 SGHTA, CDR2 FQGNSA. With 1 base clipped from V and 1 base from J, the junction kept 5 bases outside the gene matches. CDR3 length equals 16 residues.

V and J are TRBV4-2 and TRBJ1-1; D gene uncertain. CDR1 is LGHNA and CDR2 is YNFKEQ in the germline V gene. This CDR3 has 15 residues. Trimming took 0 bases from V and 4 from J, leaving 12 bases between them. The CDR3 is CASSQEWTRVTEAFF. Written as DNA, the CDR3 is TGTGCCAGCAGCCAAGAGTGGACGCGGGTCACTGAAGCTTTCTTT.

The rearrangement uses TRBV9 and TRBJ2-1; no firm D call. In germline, CDR1 is SGDLS, CDR2 YYNGEE. With 0 bases removed from V and 8 bases from J, the gap between germline ends came to 6 bases. The CDR3 has 12 amino acids. In nucleotides, the CDR3 is TGTGCCAGCAGCGTAGAAGCCCATGAGCAGTTCTTC. This sequence encodes CASSVEAHEQFF.

This clone was seen once. The V gene is TRBV11-2, the J gene TRBJ1-1, with a tentative D call TRBD1 (6 bases). The CDR3 consists of 13 residues. Trimming took 3 bases from V and 4 from J, leaving 9 bases between them. The germline V gene encodes CDR1 SGHAT and CDR2 FQNNGV. The CDR3 sequence is CASSFRTVTEAFF. In nucleotides, the CDR3 is TGTGCCAGCAGCTTTCGGACAGTCACTGAAGCTTTCTTT.